Given below is one TCR beta chain in context. The sample originates from a study of blood T cell repertoires in COVID-19. About the research overall: The origin of the acute and convalescent COVID-19 samples was the United States, Italy and Spain.

The CDR3 consists of 17 residues. Germline V lookup: CDR1 SGHDN, CDR2 FVKESK. Unmatched junction bases numbered 6, after V lost 0 bases and J lost 3 bases. Enrolled through a virtual design, the participants were between roughly 18 and 100 years of age and came from around 25 US areas. Which cohort a participant joined came from the clinical history participants gave. Authors' data handling: Amplification of reference gene primers provided the estimated nucleated cell counts. The method was immunoSEQ multiplex PCR; TCRdb's version includes in-frame clones alone and lacks a portion of them. The DNA was the basis for D and trimming; V, J and clone size are from that table. The sample holds roughly 230,000 clones; under 90% are singletons and the top ten take less than 4.5%.

This chain links TRBV14 with TRBJ2-3, with 10 bases aligning to TRBD1. The TCR sequence derives from a woman aged 25 to 39 with acute COVID-19. The sequencing input was PBMCs or T cells enriched from blood (not recorded which). In DNA, the CDR3 is TGTGCCAGCAGCCAAGAGAGACAGGGGGCTTGGACAGATACGCAGTATTTT. Translating it yields CASSQERQGAWTDTQYF.